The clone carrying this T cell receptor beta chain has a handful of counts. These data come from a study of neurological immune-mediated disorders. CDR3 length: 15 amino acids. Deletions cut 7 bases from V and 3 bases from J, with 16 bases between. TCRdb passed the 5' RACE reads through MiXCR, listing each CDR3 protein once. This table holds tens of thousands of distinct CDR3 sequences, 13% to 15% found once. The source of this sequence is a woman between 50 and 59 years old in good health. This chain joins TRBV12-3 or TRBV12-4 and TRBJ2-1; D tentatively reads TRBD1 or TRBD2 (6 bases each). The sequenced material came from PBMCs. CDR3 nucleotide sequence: TGTGCCAGCACCCCCCACGGGGGCCACTACAATGAGCAGTTCTTC. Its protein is CASTPHGGHYNEQFF.